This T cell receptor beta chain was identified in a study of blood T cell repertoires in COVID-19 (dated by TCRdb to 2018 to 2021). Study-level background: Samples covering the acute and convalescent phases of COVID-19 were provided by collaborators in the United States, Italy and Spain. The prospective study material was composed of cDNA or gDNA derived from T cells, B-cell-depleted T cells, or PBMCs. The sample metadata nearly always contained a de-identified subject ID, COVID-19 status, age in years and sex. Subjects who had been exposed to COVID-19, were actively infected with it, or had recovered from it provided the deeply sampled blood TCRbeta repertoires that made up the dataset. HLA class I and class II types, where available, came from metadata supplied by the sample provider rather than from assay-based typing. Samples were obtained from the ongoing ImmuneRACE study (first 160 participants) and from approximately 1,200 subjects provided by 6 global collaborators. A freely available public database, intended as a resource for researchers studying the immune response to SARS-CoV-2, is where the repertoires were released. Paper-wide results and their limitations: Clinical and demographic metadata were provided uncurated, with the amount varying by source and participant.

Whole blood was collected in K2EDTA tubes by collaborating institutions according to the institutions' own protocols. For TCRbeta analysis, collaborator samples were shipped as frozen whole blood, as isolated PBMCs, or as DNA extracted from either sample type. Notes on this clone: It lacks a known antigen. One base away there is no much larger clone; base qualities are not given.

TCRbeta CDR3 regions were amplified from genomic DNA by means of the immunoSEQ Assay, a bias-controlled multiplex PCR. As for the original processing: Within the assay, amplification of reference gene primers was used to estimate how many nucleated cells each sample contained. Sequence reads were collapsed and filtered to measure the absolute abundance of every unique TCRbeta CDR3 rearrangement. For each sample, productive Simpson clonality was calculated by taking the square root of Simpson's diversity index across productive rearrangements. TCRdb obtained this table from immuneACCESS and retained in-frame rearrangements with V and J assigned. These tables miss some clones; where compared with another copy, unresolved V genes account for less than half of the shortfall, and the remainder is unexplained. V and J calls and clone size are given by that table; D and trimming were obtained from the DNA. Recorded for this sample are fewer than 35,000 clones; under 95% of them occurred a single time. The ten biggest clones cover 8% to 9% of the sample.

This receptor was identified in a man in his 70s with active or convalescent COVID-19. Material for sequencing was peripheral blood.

CDR3 reads: CASSLGTIAGGRETQYF. The nucleotide sequence reads TGCGCCAGCAGCTTGGGAACTATAGCGGGGGGGAGAGAGACCCAGTACTTC. The rearranged chain carries TRBV5-1 and TRBJ2-5; TRBD2 aligns with 11 central bases. Trimmed from V: 0 bases; trimmed from J: 4 bases; junction bases lacking a gene match: 8. From its cysteine to its phenylalanine, the CDR3 spans 17 amino acids. The entry retains the CDR3 DNA only, 51 bases that are in frame from base 1. CDR1 and CDR2, looked up from the germline V gene, are SGHRS and YFSETQ.